These T cell receptor beta chains were read from a single sample in a study of beta chain features in type 1 diabetes. Clones were sequenced by immunoSEQ multiplex PCR, and TCRdb holds only the in-frame ones, with some missing. Of 350,000 or so clones listed, about 18% are singletons. Sequencing was performed on naive CD4+ T cells from blood. The receptors here all came from a woman between 18 and 30 years old in good health. The CDR3 runs from the conserved cysteine through the conserved F or W. A D gene is named only where the DNA matches it firmly. Clone size is shown for a subset of rows, as once, few, many or a class of expanded clone.

D gene	clone size	V gene	J gene	CDR3 protein	CDR3 DNA
.	few	TRBV4-1	TRBJ2-7	CASSQVGLLLGNEQYF	TGCGCCAGCAGCCAAGTCGGACTCCTCCTAGGGAACGAGCAGTACTTC
TRBD1	few	TRBV5-1	TRBJ2-7	CASSSGGQGAYEQYF	TGCGCCAGCAGCTCCGGGGGACAGGGGGCTTACGAGCAGTACTTC
TRBD2	.	TRBV5-1	TRBJ2-3	CASSPGTSGRSTDTQYF	TGCGCCAGCAGCCCCGGGACTAGCGGGAGGAGCACAGATACGCAGTATTTT
.	.	TRBV18	TRBJ2-2	CASSFRTDTGELFF	TGTGCCAGCTCATTTCGAACGGACACCGGGGAGCTGTTTTTT
.	.	TRBV5-5	TRBJ1-2	CASSLARRGEVYGYTF	TGTGCCAGCAGCTTGGCCAGAAGGGGCGAAGTCTATGGCTACACCTTC
.	few	TRBV7-2	TRBJ2-1	CASSSGRGNEQFF	TGTGCCAGCAGCTCCGGTCGGGGGAATGAGCAGTTCTTC
.	.	TRBV6-5	TRBJ1-3	CASSYSGASSGNTIYF	TGTGCCAGCAGTTACTCGGGAGCGTCCTCTGGAAACACCATATATTTT
.	.	TRBV18	TRBJ1-2	CASSPKEHGYTF	TGTGCCAGCTCACCCAAGGAGCATGGCTACACCTTC
.	.	TRBV6-1	TRBJ1-1	CASSFRGTEAFF	TGTGCCAGCAGCTTTAGGGGCACTGAAGCTTTCTTT
.	few	TRBV6-5	TRBJ1-2	CASSSRGYYGYTF	TGTGCCAGCAGTTCTAGGGGATACTATGGCTACACCTTC
.	.	TRBV29-1	TRBJ2-2	CSVETRSGELFF	TGCAGCGTTGAAACCAGAAGCGGGGAGCTGTTTTTT
.	few	TRBV7-9	TRBJ2-6	CASSSQPGLRSSGANVLTF	TGTGCCAGCAGCTCCCAACCGGGACTTAGGAGCTCTGGGGCCAACGTCCTGACTTTC
TRBD1	few	TRBV30	TRBJ1-2	CAWTPGGDGYTF	TGTGCCTGGACTCCAGGGGGCGATGGCTACACCTTC